These 27 T cell receptor beta chains were all obtained from the same sample, sequenced in a study of blood T cell repertoires in COVID-19. TCRdb's copy holds only in-frame clones and misses some; the assay was immunoSEQ multiplex PCR. There are fewer than 250,000 clones in the sample; 83% occur only once, and approximately 4% lies in the top ten. The sample comprised PBMCs or T cells enriched from blood (not recorded which). The receptors derive from a woman in her 40s who had been exposed to COVID-19.

The chain links TRBV5-1 to TRBJ2-2, with TRBD1 matching over 7 bases. This CDR3 comprises 15 residues. The germline V gene has CDR1 SGHRS and CDR2 YFSETQ. V was clipped by 4 bases and J by 4 bases; unmatched bases: 7. The CDR3, as DNA: TGCGCCAGCAGCCTGGCAGGGGGATCCACCGGGGAGCTGTTTTTT. Protein: CASSLAGGSTGELFF.

The genes are TRBV7-9 and TRBJ2-3, with a possible D match to TRBD2 (6 bases). The CDR3 is made up of 15 amino acids. Per the germline V gene, CDR1 is SEHNR and CDR2 is FQNEAQ (reference sequence). Trimming cost V 5 bases and J 1 base, with 13 bases left between them. The DNA of the CDR3 is TGTGCCAGCAGCATCCGGGGGATCGGCACAGATACGCAGTATTTT. Translated, it gives CASSIRGIGTDTQYF.

The V call is TRBV29-1, the J call TRBJ2-5; a possible D gene is TRBD1 (5 bases). V was clipped by 8 bases and J by 5 bases, with 15 bases between them. Germline V gene lookup returns CDR1 SQVTM and CDR2 ANQGSEA. This CDR3 comprises 12 residues. The CDR3 sequence: CSSRSGAETQYF. DNA of the CDR3: TGCAGCTCCCGATCTGGGGCGGAGACCCAGTACTTC.

The chain combines TRBV19 with TRBJ2-3; D is undetermined. V lost 6 bases, J lost 1 base, and 14 bases lay in between. The length of the CDR3 is 15 residues. Per germline, CDR1 LNHDA and CDR2 SQIVND (reference sequence). The CDR3 DNA follows: TGTGCCAGTAGCGACACGGCGCTCGGCACAGATACGCAGTATTTT. It yields the protein CASSDTALGTDTQYF.

This rearrangement joins TRBV9 to TRBJ1-2; 7 bases align to TRBD1. The germline V gene has CDR1 SGDLS and CDR2 YYNGEE. Trimming cost V 3 bases and J 1 base; bases outside gene matches: 6. This CDR3 contains 15 residues. This CDR3 reads CASSAQGPGNYGYTF. The CDR3 DNA is TGTGCCAGCAGCGCACAGGGGCCCGGTAACTATGGCTACACCTTC.

CDR3 region: CASSPRVWTEARYGYTF. The DNA of the CDR3 is TGTGCCAGCAGTCCGCGGGTCTGGACAGAAGCCCGATATGGCTACACCTTC. The chain combines TRBV6-6 with TRBJ1-2; D possibly corresponds to TRBD1 (6 bases). The CDR3 runs to 17 residues. V was clipped by 5 bases and J by 5 bases, with 24 bases between them. CDR1 and CDR2 (germline): MNHNY, SVGAGI (reference sequence).

The chain recombines TRBV9 with TRBJ2-5, with D unclear. V lost 1 base, J lost 2 bases, and 6 bases lay in between. This CDR3 comprises 13 residues. Germline V lookup: CDR1 SGDLS, CDR2 YYNGEE. The CDR3 loop is CASSVSVQETQYF. The CDR3 DNA reads as TGTGCCAGCAGCGTATCTGTTCAAGAGACCCAGTACTTC.

J is TRBJ1-1 and V is TRBV30; D unresolved. V dropped 2 bases and J dropped 4 bases, with 11 bases sitting between them. The CDR3 consists of 13 residues. Germline V lookup: CDR1 GTSNPN, CDR2 SVGIG (reference sequence). The CDR3: CAWSSQDVTEAFF. In DNA form, the CDR3 reads TGTGCCTGGAGTAGCCAGGATGTCACTGAAGCTTTCTTT.

The CDR3 spells CASSPLGQGMNTEAFF. The CDR3 DNA reads TGTGCCAGCAGCCCCCTGGGACAGGGGATGAACACTGAAGCTTTCTTT. The chain uses TRBV14 and TRBJ1-1; 10 nucleotides align to TRBD1. Germline CDR1 SGHDN, CDR2 FVKESK. CDR3 length equals 16 residues. With V trimmed by 4 bases and J by 0 bases, 5 bases remained unmatched.

The chain is built from TRBV7-2 and TRBJ1-5; D possibly corresponds to TRBD1 (6 bases). Trimming shortened V by 0 bases and J by 2 bases, and 8 bases separated the two germline ends. The CDR3 is 15 residues long. The germline V gene encodes CDR1 SGHTA and CDR2 FQGNSA. CDR3 nucleotide sequence: TGTGCCAGCAGCTTAGCAGCAGGGGGCAATCAGCCCCAGCATTTT. Protein product: CASSLAAGGNQPQHF.

This clone has only one observation. The J gene is TRBJ1-1, the V gene TRBV5-1; 8 nucleotides match TRBD1. The CDR3 runs to 14 residues. Per germline, CDR1 SGHRS and CDR2 YFSETQ. The trim removed 6 bases at V and 3 bases at J, leaving 7 bases unmatched. CDR3 sequence: CASTLTGEDTEAFF. The CDR3 DNA reads TGCGCCAGCACCCTGACAGGGGAGGACACTGAAGCTTTCTTT.

The chain links TRBV12-5 to TRBJ1-6; 8 bases fit TRBD1. This CDR3 has 16 residues. Germline loops: CDR1 LGHNT, CDR2 FRNRAP. Unmatched junction bases numbered 10, after V lost 5 bases and J lost 7 bases. CDR3: CASGTSLGTGNSPLHF. The CDR3 DNA reads as TGTGCTAGTGGTACATCTCTCGGGACAGGAAATTCACCCCTCCACTTT.

This clone was observed a few times. This CDR3 is CASSLQGTLFEKLFF. The CDR3 DNA reads as TGCGCCAGCAGCCTACAGGGGACTCTTTTTGAAAAACTGTTTTTT. V is TRBV4-1 and J is TRBJ1-4, with 7 bases that match TRBD1. This CDR3 is built from 15 residues. Germline CDR1 MGHRA, CDR2 YSYEKL. The V gene end was trimmed by 4 bases and the J gene end by 7 bases; junction bases not matched to a gene: 9.

This clone appeared a single time. The rearrangement uses TRBV2 and TRBJ1-3; 8 bases match TRBD1. The CDR3 runs 17 residues. CDR1 and CDR2 from the germline V gene are SNHLY and FYNNEI. Trimming at V came to 6 bases and at J to 2 bases, leaving 12 bases not matched to a gene. The CDR3 spells CASRTSTGVNAGNTIYF. CDR3 DNA: TGTGCCAGCAGAACGTCGACAGGGGTCAATGCTGGAAACACCATATATTTT.

V is TRBV5-4 and J is TRBJ1-6; D gene unclear. V was trimmed by 4 bases and J by 0 bases, leaving 8 bases between them. CDR1 and CDR2 from the germline V gene are SGHNT and YYREEE (reference sequence). The CDR3 is 15 residues long. CDR3 region: CASSTTSSYNSPLHF. The DNA of the CDR3 is TGTGCCAGCAGCACGACATCCTCCTATAATTCACCCCTCCACTTT.

The V gene is TRBV4-2, the J gene TRBJ2-3; TRBD2 agrees at 7 bases. Germline-derived CDR1 and CDR2 are LGHNA and YNFKEQ. This CDR3 contains 17 residues. V gave up 4 bases and J gave up 5 bases; unmatched junction bases: 15. The CDR3 is CASSPQASGEGGDTQYF. As DNA, the CDR3 is TGTGCCAGCAGCCCCCAGGCGAGCGGGGAAGGTGGAGATACGCAGTATTTT.

The J gene is TRBJ1-4, the V gene TRBV30; D gene uncertain. The CDR3 is 14 amino acids. Germline CDR1 reads GTSNPN; CDR2 reads SVGIG (reference sequence). The CDR3 is CATLLPATNEKLFF. In DNA, the CDR3 is TGTGCTACGCTTTTGCCAGCAACTAATGAAAAACTGTTTTTT.

The V gene is TRBV9, the J gene TRBJ1-5; a possible D gene is TRBD1 (6 bases). Per the germline V gene, CDR1 is SGDLS and CDR2 is YYNGEE. V lost 3 bases and J 6 bases, leaving 13 bases between the germline ends. This CDR3 has 14 amino acids. In DNA, the CDR3 is TGTGCCAGCAGCGAACAGGGTTTTGGTCAGCCCCAGCATTTT. Amino acids: CASSEQGFGQPQHF. The variable domain in full, with the rest retrieved from reference TRBV9 and TRBJ1-5, is DSGVTQTPKHLITATGQRVTLRCSPRSGDLSVYWYQQSLDQGLQFLIQYYNGEERAKGNILERFSAQQFPDLHSELNLSSLELGDSALYFCASSEQGFGQPQHFGDGTRLSIL.

This clone was seen more than once but under ten times. V gene TRBV3-1 (or the pseudogene TRBV3-2) combines with J gene TRBJ2-6; D not resolved. CDR3 length equals 16 residues. Germline CDR1 LGHDT, CDR2 YNNKEL (reference sequence). The V gene lost 2 bases and the J gene lost 2 bases, with 10 bases spanning the gap. CDR3 protein: CASSQWSHPGANVLTF. CDR3 sequence (DNA): TGTGCCAGCAGCCAATGGAGCCATCCTGGGGCCAACGTCCTGACTTTC.

The J gene is TRBJ2-7, the V gene TRBV18; the D gene is possibly TRBD2 (6 bases). Deletions cut 4 bases from V and 0 bases from J, with 10 bases between. The CDR3 has 14 residues. CDR1 and CDR2 (germline): KGHSH, LQKENI. Written as DNA, the CDR3 is TGTGCCAGCTCACTGCGGGACGTCTCCTACGAGCAGTACTTC. The encoded protein is CASSLRDVSYEQYF.

The chain joins TRBV6-5 to TRBJ2-7, with 8 positions matching TRBD1. The length of the CDR3 is 15 residues. Germline V gene lookup returns CDR1 MNHEY and CDR2 SVGAGI. The junction had 7 bases not matched to a gene; V was cut back by 6 bases and J by 0 bases. This CDR3 reads CASSAQGAGSYEQYF. The CDR3, as DNA: TGTGCCAGCAGCGCGCAGGGGGCAGGCTCCTACGAGCAGTACTTC.

This clone was counted a single time. The rearrangement uses TRBV6-5 and TRBJ1-2; no clear D gene. There are 11 residues in the CDR3. The V gene's germline CDR1 is MNHEY and CDR2 SVGAGI. Deletions cut 10 bases from V and 8 bases from J, with 14 bases between. CDR3 sequence (DNA): TGTGCCACCTGGAGCGGCGACGGCTACACCTTC. Protein product: CATWSGDGYTF.

DNA for the CDR3: TGCGCCAGCAGTGAAGGGGGGCGGGGGTACCAAGAGACCCAGTACTTC. Its protein product is CASSEGGRGYQETQYF. This chain connects TRBV4-3 to TRBJ2-5; weak D call: TRBD2 (7 bases). Per germline, CDR1 LGHNA and CDR2 YSLEER. Deletions cut 6 bases from V and 0 bases from J, with 17 bases between. The CDR3 sequence is 16 residues long.

V gene TRBV7-2 combines with J gene TRBJ1-2, with 9 bases lining up with TRBD1. V trimming: 7 bases; J trimming: 8 bases; junction bases outside the gene matches: 11. The CDR3 runs to 14 residues. The germline V gene has CDR1 SGHTA and CDR2 FQGNSA. CDR3 loop: CASTKLQGAGGYTF. In DNA, the CDR3 is TGTGCCAGCACCAAACTACAGGGGGCGGGCGGCTACACCTTC.

This clone was seen once. The genes are TRBV5-4 and TRBJ1-2, with D possibly being TRBD1 (5 bases). The V gene's germline CDR1 is SGHNT and CDR2 YYREEE (reference sequence). The CDR3 loop spans 15 amino acids. Trimming stripped 3 bases from V and 3 bases from J, with 15 bases between. This CDR3 reads CASSSAQGGDYGYTF. DNA of the CDR3: TGTGCCAGCAGCTCGGCCCAGGGAGGAGACTATGGCTACACCTTC.

This clone appeared once. The genes are TRBV4-2 and TRBJ1-1; perhaps TRBD1 as D (5 bases). The V end lost 0 bases, the J end lost 1 base, and 18 bases lay between the germline ends. The CDR3 length is 18 residues. The germline gives CDR1 LGHNA, CDR2 YNFKEQ. The CDR3 is CASSQEESLGRGNTEAFF. CDR3 coding DNA: TGTGCCAGCAGCCAAGAAGAGTCCCTCGGGAGGGGGAACACTGAAGCTTTCTTT.

The count of this clone is one. The chain joins TRBV7-3 to TRBJ1-2; 8 bases match TRBD1. The CDR3 runs 15 residues. V lost 6 bases, J lost 5 bases, and 11 bases stayed unmatched. Germline V gene data show CDR1 as SGHTA and CDR2 as FQGTGA. CDR3 in amino acids: CASSQTGGSGYGYTF. The CDR3 DNA sequence: TGTGCCAGCAGTCAAACAGGGGGGTCTGGGTATGGCTACACCTTC.